This TCR beta chain was sequenced for a study of T cell responses to AZD1222 COVID-19 vaccine. TCRdb's copy holds only in-frame clones and misses some; the assay was immunoSEQ multiplex PCR. The repertoire holds more than 110,000 clones, with about 90% as singletons. Germline CDR1 is WNHNN and CDR2 is SYGVQD (reference sequence). The ends were cut back, 8 bases at V and 5 bases at J, with 16 bases in the middle. This CDR3 is built from 13 residues. Overall study findings and caveats: Researchers took repertoire samples only after the peak T cell response had come.

Note on this clone: Antigen specificity is unknown.

The TCR originated in an adult in good health. V gene TRBV10-1 combines with J gene TRBJ2-7; D perhaps matches TRBD1 (7 bases). The starting material was peripheral blood, obtained on day 0 of AZD1222 vaccination. CDR3 in DNA: TGCGCCAGCGGGGGAGGACAGGTAAACGAGCAGTACTTC. Amino acid sequence: CASGGGQVNEQYF.